Listed here is a single T cell receptor (beta chain). These data come from a study of blood T cell repertoires in COVID-19. Study processing details: From reference gene primer amplification, estimates of nucleated cell counts were derived. Repertoires were generated with immunoSEQ multiplex PCR, while TCRdb's copy carries only in-frame clones and drops some. That table is the source of V, J and clone size, and D and trimming were worked out from the DNA. The table lists about 270,000 clones, approximately 89% of them singletons. During the 2 weeks before they entered the study, exposed participants had met someone with a PCR-confirmed or clinician-diagnosed COVID-19 case. The clonotype was recovered from a man aged 40-49 years who had been exposed to COVID-19. The source material was PBMCs or T cells enriched from blood (not recorded which).

CDR3 nucleotides: TGTGCCACCAGCAGAGGACTAGCGGGACATACAGATACGCAGTATTTT. Its translation is CATSRGLAGHTDTQYF. This chain links TRBV15 with TRBJ2-3; 11 positions agree with TRBD2. Germline values: CDR1 LNHNV, CDR2 YYDKDF (reference sequence). V shed 1 base and J 3 bases; nucleotides not matched to a gene: 3. The CDR3 covers 16 residues. The full variable domain, in which reference TRBV15 and TRBJ2-3 provide the parts outside the CDR3, is DAMVIQNPRYQVTQFGKPVTLSCSQTLNHNVMYWYQQKSSQAPKLLFHYYDKDFNNEADTPDNFQSRRPNTSFCFLDIRSPGLGDTAMYLCATSRGLAGHTDTQYFGPGTRLTVL.